This T cell receptor beta chain was profiled in a study (dated by TCRdb to 2015 to 2017). Regarding the complete study: The study examined whether tumor-infiltrating Tregs in breast cancer are drawn from blood Tregs or arise in situ by conversion from other CD4+ T cell subsets.

Full-length TCR variable regions were amplified by 5' RACE PCR with constant-region reverse primers, followed by semi-nested PCR with Nested Universal Primer A. Using the ReliaPrep RNA Cell Miniprep System, total RNA was extracted, and the SMARTer RACE 5'/3' Kit was then used to reverse transcribe the RNA into 5'RACE-ready cDNA. Multiplex adaptors were used to barcode full-length TCR alpha and beta libraries, and the barcoded libraries were sequenced on an Illumina MiSeq. Concerning the study's data processing: For each of nine subset-tissue groups, sequencing data from the five patients were combined, and the groups were compared by unsupervised clustering of TCR gene usage. The Morisita-Horn index, with shared sequences weighted by their contribution to each repertoire, was used to calculate repertoire similarity. Starting from the raw public reads, TCRdb applied fastp trimming at Q25, assembled clones with MiXCR and retained in-frame beta chains. Each record represents a unique CDR3 protein, reported with the most common genes and DNA among its rows. It is TCRdb's table, rather than the study itself, that gives the V and J calls and clone size. Counted in this sample were more than 10,000 distinct CDR3 sequences; around a quarter of them appeared once. Approximately 3% of the sample is taken by the ten largest.

This clonotype was picked up a small number of times. The target of this receptor is not known. Germline and junction disagree at one end, which may indicate a read error. To purify naive CD4+ T cells, the Miltenyi Naive CD4+ T Cell Isolation kit was used, and CD25 microbeads served to deplete Tregs. Tregs, naive and memory CD4+ T cells from tumor, blood and ipsilateral draining lymph nodes of a handful of breast cancer patients underwent full-length TCR alpha and beta sequencing. Ficoll density gradient centrifugation was used to isolate mononuclear cells from lymph nodes or from 50 to 60 ml of peripheral blood. Sorted cell populations were confirmed by FACS to exceed 90% purity. Study-wide findings and limitations: Rather than covering whole repertoires, validation in the larger cohort was restricted to a single TCR beta V-J rearrangement. The greatest overlap of tumor-infiltrating Treg TCR alpha and beta sequences was observed with tumor naive CD4+ T cells, followed by blood naive CD4+ T cells. Tumor memory CD4+ T cell TCR gene usage was found to cluster with blood and lymph node memory CD4+ cells and with lymph node naive CD4+ cells.

Counted from cysteine to phenylalanine, this CDR3 has 17 amino acids. Only the CDR3 part of the read is kept: 51 bases, read in frame from the first base. Taken from the germline V gene, the CDR1 and CDR2 loops are KGHDR and SFDVKD. Recombination joined TRBV24-1 with TRBJ2-1; 13 junctional bases match TRBD2. The source is a female donor with breast cancer. Material: naive CD4+ T cells sorted from blood. In the paper's terms, the cell subset or site label means: naive CD4+ T cells, CD4+CD45RA+CD25-. The CDR3 corresponds to CATCDLGGLAGRNEQFF. The sequenced DNA is TGTGCCACCTGTGATTTAGGGGGACTAGCGGGAAGGAATGAGCAGTTCTTC.